This T cell receptor beta chain was found in a study of cytomegalovirus exposure and HLA in healthy donors. General study results and limits: High sensitivity and specificity were reportedly achieved when the classifier diagnosed cytomegalovirus status. Associated with HLA alleles at 0.05 false discovery rate in a later analysis were around 17,000 TCR beta sequences. Investigators reported approximately 170 TCR beta chains as tied to cytomegalovirus.

Nominally healthy donors were sampled, though unrecorded immune exposures were likely. The PCR made use of 60 Vbeta and 13 Jbeta primers. Only in-frame clones appear in the TCRdb table, and some are missing; sequencing was by immunoSEQ multiplex PCR. The sample has more than 85,000 clones; 60% to 80% are singletons. This clone appeared a few times. The antigen remains undetermined. Germline trimming cut 1 base from V and 4 bases from J; bases unmatched to any gene: 4. Germline V lookup: CDR1 SGDLS, CDR2 YYNGEE. The CDR3 sequence is 15 residues long. The receptor comes from a female donor in good health and CMV-seronegative. Sequencing input: PBMCs. The J gene is TRBJ2-1, the V gene TRBV9; 8 nucleotides match TRBD2. The CDR3 coding sequence is TGTGCCAGCAGCGTAACGGCGGGGGGTTACAATGAGCAGTTCTTC. This codes for CASSVTAGGYNEQFF. The variable domain in full, completed from reference TRBV9 and TRBJ2-1, reads DSGVTQTPKHLITATGQRVTLRCSPRSGDLSVYWYQQSLDQGLQFLIQYYNGEERAKGNILERFSAQQFPDLHSELNLSSLELGDSALYFCASSVTAGGYNEQFFGPGTRLTVL.